Presented here are 16 T cell receptor beta chains from one specimen sequenced in a study of cytotoxic CD8 clonotypes in ibrutinib-treated CLL. The protocol was immunoSEQ multiplex PCR, while the TCRdb copy is restricted to in-frame clones and leaves out a portion. The sample comprises 20,000 to 25,000 clones, roughly 70% of which are singletons, and approximately 45% rests with the top ten. Sequencing was performed on PBMCs, taken after 12 months of ibrutinib treatment. The source is a human donor with chronic lymphocytic leukemia.

The CDR3 DNA follows: TGTGCCAGCAGCGTAGGAAGCGGGGCCTCGTTTCGGAATGAGCAGTTCTTC. Translated, it gives CASSVGSGASFRNEQFF. The J gene is TRBJ2-1, the V gene TRBV9, with 7 nucleotides matching TRBD2. The length of the CDR3 is 17 residues. Germline V gene data show CDR1 as SGDLS and CDR2 as YYNGEE. J was trimmed by 7 bases and V by 0 bases; bases with no gene match: 13.

The chain is built from TRBV29-1 and TRBJ1-1; perhaps TRBD1 as D (6 bases). Per germline, CDR1 SQVTM and CDR2 ANQGSEA. The ends were cut back, 0 bases at V and 0 bases at J, with 11 bases in the middle. The CDR3 runs to 15 residues. CDR3 loop: CSVEEPGAMNTEAFF. The DNA of the CDR3 is TGCAGCGTTGAAGAGCCAGGGGCCATGAACACTGAAGCTTTCTTT.

The V call is TRBV5-4, the J call TRBJ1-2, with D possibly matching TRBD1 (6 bases). Germline CDR1 SGHNT, CDR2 YYREEE (reference sequence). V was pared by 4 bases and J by 5 bases, with 18 bases between. CDR3 size: 15 residues. CDR3: CASSATNTGKYGYTF. In nucleotides, the CDR3 is TGTGCCAGCAGCGCAACTAATACAGGGAAATATGGCTACACCTTC.

This clone has a single count. J is TRBJ2-5 and V is TRBV6-5, with TRBD1 matching over 8 bases. The ends lost 7 bases at V and 5 bases at J; junction bases unmatched: 9. This CDR3 is 14 amino acids long. Germline lookup yields CDR1 MNHEY and CDR2 SVGAGI. CDR3 in DNA: TGTGCCAGCAATGGACAGGGAACCGGGGAGACCCAGTACTTC. Translation: CASNGQGTGETQYF.

V gene TRBV2 combines with J gene TRBJ1-1; D remains ambiguous. Trimming cost V 7 bases and J 1 base, with 13 bases left between them. Per germline, CDR1 SNHLY and CDR2 FYNNEI. The CDR3 extends over 14 amino acids. CDR3 DNA: TGTGCCAGCAAGTCGGATGCGGGGAACACTGAAGCTTTCTTT. This translates into CASKSDAGNTEAFF.

The rearrangement uses TRBV19 and TRBJ2-6, with D tentatively TRBD2 (5 bases). Germline CDR1 LNHDA, CDR2 SQIVND (reference sequence). The CDR3 totals 13 residues. With 6 bases removed from V and 5 bases from J, the gap between germline ends came to 8 bases. CDR3 residues: CASRGVWANVLTF. In DNA, the CDR3 is TGTGCCAGTAGGGGAGTCTGGGCCAACGTCCTGACTTTC.

The gene calls are TRBV4-2 and TRBJ2-1; TRBD1 or TRBD2 may be the D gene (5 bases each). The V end lost 3 bases, the J end lost 8 bases, and 17 bases lay between the germline ends. The V gene's germline CDR1 is LGHNA and CDR2 YNFKEQ. The CDR3 has 15 amino acids. The CDR3 DNA is TGTGCCAGCAGCCAGAGGGGCCATATGGGCGATGAGCAGTTCTTC. Translating gives CASSQRGHMGDEQFF.

The chain carries TRBV6-5 and TRBJ1-4; a weak D match, TRBD1 (6 bases). The CDR3 covers 12 residues. Germline-derived CDR1 and CDR2 are MNHEY and SVGAGI. Trimming removed 8 bases from V and 10 bases from J, with 14 bases in between. CDR3: CASRLQGGKLFF. CDR3 nucleotide sequence: TGTGCCAGCCGTTTACAGGGTGGAAAACTGTTTTTT.

This clone was counted between two and nine times. A read error may account for a junction end that differs from germline. V is TRBV27 and J is TRBJ2-5, with D possibly being TRBD2 (5 bases). Looked up from germline, CDR1 is MNHEY and CDR2 is SMNVEV (reference sequence). This CDR3 comprises 15 residues. CDR3 sequence: CASRLALSGGETQYF. The CDR3 DNA is TGTGCCAGCCGTTTGGCCCTCAGCGGCGGCGAGACCCAGTACTTC.

This clone was seen a handful of times. The rearrangement uses TRBV5-6 and TRBJ1-5; the D is unclear. Trimming removed 2 bases at V and 0 bases at J, with 3 bases between. The germline V gene has CDR1 SGHDT and CDR2 YYEEEE. CDR3 length equals 13 residues. DNA of the CDR3: TGTGCCAGCAGCTTTTATAGCAATCAGCCCCAGCATTTT. Encoded protein: CASSFYSNQPQHF.

This chain links TRBV9 with TRBJ1-2, with 9 positions matching TRBD1. This CDR3 is built from 17 residues. V lost 3 bases, J lost 7 bases, and 16 bases stayed unmatched. Germline lookup yields CDR1 SGDLS and CDR2 YYNGEE. The CDR3 region is CASSERGTGTSIGGYTF. The CDR3 nucleotides are TGTGCCAGCAGCGAACGTGGGACAGGGACGAGTATTGGTGGCTACACCTTC.

The V call is TRBV6-1, the J call TRBJ1-1, with D tentatively TRBD1 (6 bases). The CDR3 has 14 residues. Between the trimmed V and J ends, which lost 6 bases and 4 bases, there was a span of 15 bases. The V gene's germline CDR1 is MNHNS and CDR2 SASEGT. The CDR3 DNA reads as TGTGCCAGCAGGGAGGGGGGTCGCGGCACTGAAGCTTTCTTT. Translating gives CASREGGRGTEAFF.

The chain couples TRBV28 to TRBJ1-4; TRBD1 aligns across 9 bases. The CDR3 contains 15 residues. The germline CDR1 and CDR2 sequences are MDHEN and SYDVKM. V was pared by 8 bases and J by 6 bases, with 10 bases of the junction left unmatched. Here the CDR3 reads CASGYRGRGDEKLFF. The CDR3, as DNA: TGTGCCAGCGGTTACAGGGGGCGCGGTGATGAAAAACTGTTTTTT.

This clone was detected a few times. V gene TRBV6-5 combines with J gene TRBJ1-5; D might be TRBD1 (5 bases). V shed 2 bases and J shed 0 bases, with 5 bases lying between them. The germline CDR1 and CDR2 sequences are MNHEY and SVGAGI. The CDR3 runs 14 residues. The CDR3 here is CASSYRGSNQPQHF. The CDR3 DNA reads as TGTGCCAGCAGTTACAGGGGTAGCAATCAGCCCCAGCATTTT.

The V and J genes are TRBV19 and TRBJ2-6, with D perhaps matching TRBD1 or TRBD2 (5 bases each). Trimming shortened V by 5 bases and J by 3 bases, and 14 bases separated the two germline ends. Germline V gene lookup returns CDR1 LNHDA and CDR2 SQIVND (reference sequence). The CDR3 length is 16 residues. The CDR3 sequence is CASSSPVGVGANVLTF. CDR3 nucleotides: TGTGCCAGTAGTTCCCCAGTGGGGGTTGGGGCCAACGTCCTGACTTTC.

The rearrangement joins TRBV6-5 to TRBJ1-1; the D is unclear. Trimming took 0 bases from V and 1 from J, leaving 12 bases between them. There are 16 residues in the CDR3. In germline, CDR1 is MNHEY, CDR2 SVGAGI. CDR3 in DNA: TGTGCCAGCAGTTACTCCAACACCTTCGGGAACACTGAAGCTTTCTTT. Translating gives CASSYSNTFGNTEAFF.